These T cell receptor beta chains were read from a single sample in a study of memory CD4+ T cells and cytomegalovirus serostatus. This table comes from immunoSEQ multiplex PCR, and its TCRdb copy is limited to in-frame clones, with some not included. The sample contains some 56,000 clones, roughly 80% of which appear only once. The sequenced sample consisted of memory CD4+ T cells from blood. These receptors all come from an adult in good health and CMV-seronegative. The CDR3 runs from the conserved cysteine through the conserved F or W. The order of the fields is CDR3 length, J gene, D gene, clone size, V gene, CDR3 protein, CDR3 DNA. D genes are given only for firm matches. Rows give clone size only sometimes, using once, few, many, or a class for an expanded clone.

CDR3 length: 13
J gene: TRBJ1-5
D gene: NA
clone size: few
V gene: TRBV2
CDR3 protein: CASNGDSNQPQHF
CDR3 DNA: TGTGCCAGCAACGGGGATAGCAATCAGCCCCAGCATTTT

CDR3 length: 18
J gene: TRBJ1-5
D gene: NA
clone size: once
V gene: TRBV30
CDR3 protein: CAWSAGRAGLGSNQPQHF
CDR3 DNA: TGTGCCTGGAGTGCGGGAAGGGCAGGGCTTGGTAGCAATCAGCCCCAGCATTTT

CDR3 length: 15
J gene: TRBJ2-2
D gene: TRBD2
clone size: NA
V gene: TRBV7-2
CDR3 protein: CASRPGLAEPGELFF
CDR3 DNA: TGTGCCAGCAGACCGGGACTAGCGGAACCCGGGGAGCTGTTTTTT

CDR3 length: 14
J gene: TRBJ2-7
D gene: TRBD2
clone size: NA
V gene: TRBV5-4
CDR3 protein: CASSWGGDSYEQYF
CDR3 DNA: TGTGCCAGCAGCTGGGGGGGAGACTCCTACGAGCAGTACTTC

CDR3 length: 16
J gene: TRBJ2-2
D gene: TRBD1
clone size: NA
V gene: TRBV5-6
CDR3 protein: CASSPVGQGAVGELFF
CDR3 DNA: TGTGCCAGCAGCCCGGTGGGACAGGGGGCTGTCGGGGAGCTGTTTTTT

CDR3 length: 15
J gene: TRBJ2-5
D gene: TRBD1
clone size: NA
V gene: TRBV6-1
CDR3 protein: CASSDSYRGLETQYF
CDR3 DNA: TGTGCCAGCAGTGATTCTTACAGGGGATTGGAGACCCAGTACTTC

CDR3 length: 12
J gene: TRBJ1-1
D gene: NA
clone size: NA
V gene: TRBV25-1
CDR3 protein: CASSEGFTEAFF
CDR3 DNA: TGTGCCAGCAGTGAGGGGTTTACTGAAGCTTTCTTT

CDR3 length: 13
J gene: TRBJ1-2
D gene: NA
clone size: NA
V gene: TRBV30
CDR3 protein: CACERRIDRGYTF
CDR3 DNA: TGTGCCTGCGAACGCCGGATTGATCGTGGCTACACCTTC

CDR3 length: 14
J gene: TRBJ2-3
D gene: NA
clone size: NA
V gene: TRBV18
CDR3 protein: CASSPPDPSDTQYF
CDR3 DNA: TGTGCCAGCTCACCACCGGACCCCTCGGATACGCAGTATTTT

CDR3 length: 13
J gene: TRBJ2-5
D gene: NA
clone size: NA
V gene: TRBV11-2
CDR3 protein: CASSLGGKGTQYF
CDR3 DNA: TGTGCCAGCAGCTTAGGGGGGAAAGGGACCCAGTACTTC

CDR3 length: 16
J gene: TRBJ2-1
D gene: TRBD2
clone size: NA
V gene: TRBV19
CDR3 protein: CASSIEAGLAGDEQFF
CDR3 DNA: TGTGCCAGTAGTATAGAAGCCGGACTAGCGGGGGATGAGCAGTTCTTC

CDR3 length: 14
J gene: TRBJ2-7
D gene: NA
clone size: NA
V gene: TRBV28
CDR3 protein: CASRPSRDPRQGYF
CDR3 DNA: TGTGCCAGCAGACCTTCCCGGGACCCACGGCAGGGGTACTTC

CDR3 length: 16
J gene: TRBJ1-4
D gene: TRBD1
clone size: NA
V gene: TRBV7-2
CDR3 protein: CASSGGPGQGNEKLFF
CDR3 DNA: TGTGCCAGCAGCGGGGGGCCGGGACAGGGAAATGAAAAACTGTTTTTT

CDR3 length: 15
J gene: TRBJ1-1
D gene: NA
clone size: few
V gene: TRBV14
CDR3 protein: CASSPKRGMNTEAFF
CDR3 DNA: TGTGCCAGCAGCCCCAAGCGGGGGATGAACACTGAAGCTTTCTTT

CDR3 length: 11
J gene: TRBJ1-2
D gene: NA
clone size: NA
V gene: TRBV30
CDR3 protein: CALRTGGGYTF
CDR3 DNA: TGTGCCTTAAGGACGGGCGGGGGCTACACCTTC

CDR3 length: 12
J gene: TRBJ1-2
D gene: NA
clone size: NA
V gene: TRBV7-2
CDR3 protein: CASSVNRDGYTF
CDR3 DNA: TGTGCCAGCAGCGTTAACAGGGATGGCTACACCTTC

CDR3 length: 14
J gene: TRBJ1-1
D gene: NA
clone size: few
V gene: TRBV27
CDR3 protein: CASTTIGRGTEAFF
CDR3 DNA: TGTGCCAGCACTACTATAGGGAGGGGCACTGAAGCTTTCTTT

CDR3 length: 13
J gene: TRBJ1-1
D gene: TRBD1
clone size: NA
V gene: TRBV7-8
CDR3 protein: CASSHRGGTEAFF
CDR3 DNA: TGTGCCAGCAGCCACAGGGGCGGCACTGAAGCTTTCTTT

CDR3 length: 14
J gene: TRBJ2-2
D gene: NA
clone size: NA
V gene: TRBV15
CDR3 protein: CATSRGFGTGELFF
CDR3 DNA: TGTGCCACCAGCAGAGGGTTTGGGACCGGGGAGCTGTTTTTT

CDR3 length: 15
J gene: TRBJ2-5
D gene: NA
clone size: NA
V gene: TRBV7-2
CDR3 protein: CASSLPSGQKETQYF
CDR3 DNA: TGTGCCAGCAGCTTGCCCTCCGGACAGAAAGAGACCCAGTACTTC

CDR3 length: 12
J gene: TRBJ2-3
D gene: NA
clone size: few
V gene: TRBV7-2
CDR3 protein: CASSLDAFRQYF
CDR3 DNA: TGTGCCAGCAGCTTAGATGCTTTCCGACAGTATTTT

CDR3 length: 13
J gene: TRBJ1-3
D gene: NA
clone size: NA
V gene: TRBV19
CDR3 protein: CASSIMTGNTIYF
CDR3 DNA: TGTGCCAGTAGCATAATGACTGGAAACACCATATATTTT

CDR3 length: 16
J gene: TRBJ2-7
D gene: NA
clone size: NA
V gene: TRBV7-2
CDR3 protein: CASSPARAKVKGEQYF
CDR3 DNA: TGTGCCAGCAGCCCCGCGAGGGCCAAAGTGAAGGGTGAGCAGTACTTC

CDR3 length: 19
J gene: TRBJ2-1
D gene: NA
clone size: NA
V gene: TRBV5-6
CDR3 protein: CASSLYRSSGFTYYNEQFF
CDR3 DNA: TGTGCCAGCAGCTTGTACAGGTCCAGCGGGTTTACCTATTACAATGAGCAGTTCTTC

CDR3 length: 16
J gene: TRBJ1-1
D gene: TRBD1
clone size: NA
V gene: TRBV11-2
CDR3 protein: CASSSYRGATSTEAFF
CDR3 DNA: TGTGCCAGCAGCTCATACAGGGGAGCCACTTCCACTGAAGCTTTCTTT

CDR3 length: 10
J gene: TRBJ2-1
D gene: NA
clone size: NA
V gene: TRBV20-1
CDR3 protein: CSVQLDEQFF
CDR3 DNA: TGCAGTGTACAGTTGGATGAGCAGTTCTTC

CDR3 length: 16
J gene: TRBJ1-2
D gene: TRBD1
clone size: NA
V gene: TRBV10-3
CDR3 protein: CAISEGQGAANYGYTF
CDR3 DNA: TGTGCCATCAGTGAGGGGCAGGGGGCGGCTAACTATGGCTACACCTTC

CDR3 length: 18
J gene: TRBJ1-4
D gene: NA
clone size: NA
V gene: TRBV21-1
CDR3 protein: CASSYPQEGACTNEKLFF
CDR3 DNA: TGTGCCAGCAGCTATCCTCAGGAGGGAGCATGTACTAATGAAAAACTGTTTTTT

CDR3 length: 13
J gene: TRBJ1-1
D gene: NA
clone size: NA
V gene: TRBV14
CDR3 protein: CASSQDRPAEAFF
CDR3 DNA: TGTGCCAGCAGCCAAGACAGGCCCGCTGAAGCTTTCTTT

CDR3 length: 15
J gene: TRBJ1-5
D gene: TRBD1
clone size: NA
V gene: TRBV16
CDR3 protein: CASSLRGRGNQPQHF
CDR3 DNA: TGTGCCAGCAGCCTCAGGGGGCGAGGCAATCAGCCCCAGCATTTT

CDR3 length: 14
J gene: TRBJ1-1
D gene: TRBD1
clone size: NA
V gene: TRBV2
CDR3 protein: CASSQQGVGTEAFF
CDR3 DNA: TGTGCCAGCAGTCAACAGGGGGTGGGCACTGAAGCTTTCTTT

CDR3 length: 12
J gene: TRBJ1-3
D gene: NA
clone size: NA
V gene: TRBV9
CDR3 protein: CASSPWGNTIYF
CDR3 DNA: TGTGCCAGCAGCCCTTGGGGAAACACCATATATTTT

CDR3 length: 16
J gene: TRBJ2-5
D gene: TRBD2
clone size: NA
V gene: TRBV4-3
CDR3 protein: CASSQERGGPQETQYF
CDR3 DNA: TGCGCCAGCAGCCAAGAACGGGGGGGGCCCCAAGAGACCCAGTACTTC

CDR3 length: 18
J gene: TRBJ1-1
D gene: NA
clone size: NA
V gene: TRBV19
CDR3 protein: CASSIHPFLAPYGTEAFF
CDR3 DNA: TGTGCCAGTAGTATCCACCCATTTTTGGCCCCGTATGGGACTGAAGCTTTCTTT

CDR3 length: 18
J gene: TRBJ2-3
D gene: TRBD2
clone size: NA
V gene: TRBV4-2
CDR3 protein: CASSRSGGIATGTDTQYF
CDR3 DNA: TGTGCCAGCAGTCGTAGCGGGGGTATAGCTACAGGGACAGATACGCAGTATTTT

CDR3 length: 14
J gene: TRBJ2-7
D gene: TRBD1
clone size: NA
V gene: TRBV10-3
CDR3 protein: CAISPTGSSGEQYF
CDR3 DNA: TGTGCCATCAGTCCGACAGGGTCGTCCGGCGAGCAGTACTTC

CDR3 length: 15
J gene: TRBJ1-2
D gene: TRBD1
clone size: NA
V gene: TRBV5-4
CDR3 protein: CASSLGSGQGYGYTF
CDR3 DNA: TGTGCCAGCAGCTTGGGGAGTGGACAGGGCTATGGCTACACCTTC